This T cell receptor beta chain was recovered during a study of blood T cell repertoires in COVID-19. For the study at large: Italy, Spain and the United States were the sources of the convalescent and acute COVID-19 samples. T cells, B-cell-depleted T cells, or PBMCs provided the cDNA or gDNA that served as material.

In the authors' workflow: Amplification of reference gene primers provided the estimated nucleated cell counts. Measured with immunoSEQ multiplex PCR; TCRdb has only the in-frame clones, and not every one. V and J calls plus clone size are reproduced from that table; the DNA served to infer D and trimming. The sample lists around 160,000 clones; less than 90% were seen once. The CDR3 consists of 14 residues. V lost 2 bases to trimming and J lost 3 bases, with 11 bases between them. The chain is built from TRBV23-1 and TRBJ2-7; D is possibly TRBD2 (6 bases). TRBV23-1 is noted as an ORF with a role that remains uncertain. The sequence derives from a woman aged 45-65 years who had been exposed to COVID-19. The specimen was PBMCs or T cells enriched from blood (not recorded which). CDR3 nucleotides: TGCGCCAGCAGTCAACAAGCGGGCTGCTACGAGCAGTACTTC. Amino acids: CASSQQAGCYEQYF.